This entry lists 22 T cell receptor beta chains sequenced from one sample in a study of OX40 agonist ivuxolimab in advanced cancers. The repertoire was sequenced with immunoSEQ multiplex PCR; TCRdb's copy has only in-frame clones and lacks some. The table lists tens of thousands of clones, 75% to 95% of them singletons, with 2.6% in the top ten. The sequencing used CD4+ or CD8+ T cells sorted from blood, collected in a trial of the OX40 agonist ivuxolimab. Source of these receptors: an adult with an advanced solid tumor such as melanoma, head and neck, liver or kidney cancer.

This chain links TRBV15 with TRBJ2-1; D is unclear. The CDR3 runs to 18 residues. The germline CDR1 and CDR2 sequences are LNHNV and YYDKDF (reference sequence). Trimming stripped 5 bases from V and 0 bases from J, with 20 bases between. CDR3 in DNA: TGTGCCACCAGCTGGCCCCCCCCCGCGGTAAGCTCCTACAATGAGCAGTTCTTC. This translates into CATSWPPPAVSSYNEQFF.

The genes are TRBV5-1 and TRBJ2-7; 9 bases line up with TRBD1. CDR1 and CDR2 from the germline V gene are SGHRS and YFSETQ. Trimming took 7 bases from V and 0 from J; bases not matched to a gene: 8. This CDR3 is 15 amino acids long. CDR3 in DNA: TGCGCCAGCCATTCTCCGGGACAGGGCTCCTACGAGCAGTACTTC. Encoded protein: CASHSPGQGSYEQYF. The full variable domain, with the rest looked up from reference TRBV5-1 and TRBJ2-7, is KAGVTQTPRYLIKTRGQQVTLSCSPISGHRSVSWYQQTPGQGLQFLFEYFSETQRNKGNFPGRFSGRQFSNSRSEMNVSTLELGDSALYLCASHSPGQGSYEQYFGPGTRLTVT.

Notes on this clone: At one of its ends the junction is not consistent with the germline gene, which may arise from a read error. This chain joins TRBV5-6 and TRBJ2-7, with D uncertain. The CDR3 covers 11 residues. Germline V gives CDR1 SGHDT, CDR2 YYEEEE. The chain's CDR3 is CASSLESVTFF. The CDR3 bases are TGTGCCAGCAGCTTGGAGTCAGTTACCTTCTTC.

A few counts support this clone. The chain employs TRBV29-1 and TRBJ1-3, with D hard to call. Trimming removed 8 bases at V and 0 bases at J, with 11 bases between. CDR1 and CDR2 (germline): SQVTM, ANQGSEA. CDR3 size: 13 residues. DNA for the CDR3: TGCAGCCAAGCAGCGTCCTCTGGAAACACCATATATTTT. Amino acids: CSQAASSGNTIYF.

CDR3 sequence: CASSEQAGSRHNEQFF. Here the CDR3 DNA reads TGCGCCAGCAGTGAGCAGGCAGGATCGCGGCACAATGAGCAGTTCTTC. The V call is TRBV10-2, the J call TRBJ2-1; no reliable D call. The V gene's germline CDR1 is WSHSY and CDR2 SAAADI. Trimming removed 2 bases at V and 5 bases at J, with 16 bases between. The CDR3 length is 16 residues.

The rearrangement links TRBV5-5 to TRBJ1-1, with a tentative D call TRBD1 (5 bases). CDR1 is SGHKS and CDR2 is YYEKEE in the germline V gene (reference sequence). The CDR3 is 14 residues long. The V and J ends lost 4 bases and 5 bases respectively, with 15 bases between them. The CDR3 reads CASSPGAGWTEAFF. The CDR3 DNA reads TGTGCCAGCAGCCCCGGGGCTGGGTGGACTGAAGCTTTCTTT.

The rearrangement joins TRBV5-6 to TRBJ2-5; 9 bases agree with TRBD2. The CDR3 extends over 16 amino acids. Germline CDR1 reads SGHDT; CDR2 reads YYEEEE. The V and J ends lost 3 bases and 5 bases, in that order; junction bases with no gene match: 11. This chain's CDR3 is CASSSRGRAGWETQYF. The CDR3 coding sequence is TGTGCCAGCAGCTCCCGCGGGAGGGCTGGATGGGAGACCCAGTACTTC.

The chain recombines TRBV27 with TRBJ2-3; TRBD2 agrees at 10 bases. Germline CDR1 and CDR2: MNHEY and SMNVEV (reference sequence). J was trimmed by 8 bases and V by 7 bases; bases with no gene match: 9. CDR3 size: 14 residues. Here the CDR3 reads CASIEAGGPGTQYF. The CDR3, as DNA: TGTGCCAGCATCGAAGCGGGAGGGCCCGGTACGCAGTATTTT.

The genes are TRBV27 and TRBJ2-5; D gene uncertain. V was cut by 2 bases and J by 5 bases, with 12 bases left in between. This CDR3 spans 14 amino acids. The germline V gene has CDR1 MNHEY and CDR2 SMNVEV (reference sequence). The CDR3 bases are TGTGCCAGCAGTTTAGATCGGAAGTGGGAGACCCAGTACTTC. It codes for CASSLDRKWETQYF.

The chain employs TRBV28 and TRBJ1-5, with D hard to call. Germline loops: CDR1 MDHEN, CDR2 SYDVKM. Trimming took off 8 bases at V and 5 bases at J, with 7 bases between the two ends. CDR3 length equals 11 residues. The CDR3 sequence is CASARYQPQHF. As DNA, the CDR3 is TGTGCCAGCGCCAGGTATCAGCCCCAGCATTTT.

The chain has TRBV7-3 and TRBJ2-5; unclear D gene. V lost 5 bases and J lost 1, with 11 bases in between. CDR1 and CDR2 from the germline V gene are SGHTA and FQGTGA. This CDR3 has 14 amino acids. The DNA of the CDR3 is TGTGCCAGCAGCATGGACGGAACCCAAGAGACCCAGTACTTC. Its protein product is CASSMDGTQETQYF. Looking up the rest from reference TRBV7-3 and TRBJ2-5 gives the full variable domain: GAGVSQTPSNKVTEKGKYVELRCDPISGHTALYWYRQSLGQGPEFLIYFQGTGAADDSGLPNDRFFAVRPEGSVSTLKIQRTERGDSAVYLCASSMDGTQETQYFGPGTRLLVL.

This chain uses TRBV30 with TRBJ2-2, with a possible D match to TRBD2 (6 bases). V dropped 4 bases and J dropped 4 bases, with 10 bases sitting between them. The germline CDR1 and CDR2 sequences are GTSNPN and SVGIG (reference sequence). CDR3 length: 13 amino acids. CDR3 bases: TGTGCCTGGAATCGGGACTTCACCGGGGAGCTGTTTTTT. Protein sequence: CAWNRDFTGELFF.

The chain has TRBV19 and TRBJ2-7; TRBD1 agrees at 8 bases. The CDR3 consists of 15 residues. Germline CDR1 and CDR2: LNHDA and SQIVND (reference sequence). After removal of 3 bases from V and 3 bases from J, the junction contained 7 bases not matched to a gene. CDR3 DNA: TGTGCCAGTAGTATTGGGACAGGAACCCTCTACGAGCAGTACTTC. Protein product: CASSIGTGTLYEQYF.

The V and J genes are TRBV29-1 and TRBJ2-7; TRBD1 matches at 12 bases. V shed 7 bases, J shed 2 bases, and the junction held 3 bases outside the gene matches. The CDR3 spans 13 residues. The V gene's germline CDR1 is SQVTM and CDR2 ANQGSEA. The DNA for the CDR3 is TGCAGCGCTGGGACAGGGGGCCCCTACGAGCAGTACTTC. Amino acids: CSAGTGGPYEQYF.

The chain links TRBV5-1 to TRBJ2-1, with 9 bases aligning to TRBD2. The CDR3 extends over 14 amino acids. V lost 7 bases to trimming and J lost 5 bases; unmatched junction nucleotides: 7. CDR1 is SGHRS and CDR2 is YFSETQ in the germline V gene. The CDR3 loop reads CASRKREDHNEQFF. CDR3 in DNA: TGCGCCAGCCGTAAGCGGGAGGACCACAATGAGCAGTTCTTC. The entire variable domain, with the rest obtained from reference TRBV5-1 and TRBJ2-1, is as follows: KAGVTQTPRYLIKTRGQQVTLSCSPISGHRSVSWYQQTPGQGLQFLFEYFSETQRNKGNFPGRFSGRQFSNSRSEMNVSTLELGDSALYLCASRKREDHNEQFFGPGTRLTVL.

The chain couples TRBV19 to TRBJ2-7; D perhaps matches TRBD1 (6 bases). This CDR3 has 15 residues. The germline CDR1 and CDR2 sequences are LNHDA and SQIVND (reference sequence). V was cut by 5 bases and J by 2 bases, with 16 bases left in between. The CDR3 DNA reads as TGTGCCAGTAGTCACAGACAGGTTTTAACCTACGAGCAGTACTTC. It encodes CASSHRQVLTYEQYF.

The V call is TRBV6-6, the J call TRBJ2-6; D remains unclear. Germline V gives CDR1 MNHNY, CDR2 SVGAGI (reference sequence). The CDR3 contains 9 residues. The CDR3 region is CVSCCVLTF. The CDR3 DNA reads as TGTGTCTCATGTTGCGTCCTGACTTTC.

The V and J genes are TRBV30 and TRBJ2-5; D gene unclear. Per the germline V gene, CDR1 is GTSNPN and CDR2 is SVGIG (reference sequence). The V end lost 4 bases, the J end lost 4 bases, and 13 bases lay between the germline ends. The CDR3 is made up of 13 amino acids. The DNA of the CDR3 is TGTGCCTGGATTAGGCGGTCAGGAGAGACCCAGTACTTC. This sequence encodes CAWIRRSGETQYF.

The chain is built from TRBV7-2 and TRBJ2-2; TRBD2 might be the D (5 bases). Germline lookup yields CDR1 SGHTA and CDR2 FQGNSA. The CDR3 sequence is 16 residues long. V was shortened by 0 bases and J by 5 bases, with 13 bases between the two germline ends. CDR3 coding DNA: TGTGCCAGCAGCTTAGCCGCGGAGGTCAAAACCGGGGAGCTGTTTTTT. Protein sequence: CASSLAAEVKTGELFF.

The CDR3 DNA reads as TGCGCCAGCAGTGAGTTGCCTAGCGGTGCGCAGTATTTT. Translated, it gives CASSELPSGAQYF. This chain connects TRBV10-1 to TRBJ2-3, with 7 bases fitting TRBD2. The CDR3 extends over 13 amino acids. Germline lookup yields CDR1 WNHNN and CDR2 SYGVQD (reference sequence). V shed 1 base and J 10 bases; nucleotides not matched to a gene: 5.

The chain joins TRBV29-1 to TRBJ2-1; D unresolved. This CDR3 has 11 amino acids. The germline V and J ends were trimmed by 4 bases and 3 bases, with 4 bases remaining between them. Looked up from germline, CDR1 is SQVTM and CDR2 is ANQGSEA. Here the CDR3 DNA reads TGCAGCGTTGTGCACTACAATGAGCAGTTCTTC. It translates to CSVVHYNEQFF.

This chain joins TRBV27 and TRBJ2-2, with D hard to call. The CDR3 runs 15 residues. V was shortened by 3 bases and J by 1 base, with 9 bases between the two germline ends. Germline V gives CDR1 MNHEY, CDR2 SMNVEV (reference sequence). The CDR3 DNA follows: TGTGCCAGCAGTTTTGGTAGCAGGAACACCGGGGAGCTGTTTTTT. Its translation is CASSFGSRNTGELFF.